Reported below is one T cell receptor beta chain. This entry is derived from a study of blood T cell repertoires in COVID-19. Whole-study context: Donors in the United States, Italy and Spain gave samples during acute or convalescent COVID-19.

Libraries were prepared by immunoSEQ multiplex PCR; TCRdb keeps only in-frame clonotypes and omits some of them. The sample has 75,000 to 95,000 clones, approximately 88% seen once. Per germline, CDR1 SGHTA and CDR2 FQGNSA. The CDR3 runs to 12 residues. The trim removed 5 bases at V and 14 bases at J, leaving 8 bases unmatched. Sequencing input: peripheral blood. The chain joins TRBV7-2 to TRBJ2-1, with TRBD2 matching 8 bases. This sequence was found in a man in his fifties or sixties with acute or convalescent COVID-19. Here the CDR3 DNA reads TGTGCCAGCAGCGGGAGCGGGGGATATAAGTTCTTC. It yields the protein CASSGSGGYKFF.